This TCR beta chain appears in the sequencing data of a study of T cell repertoires in aging, cancer and after chemotherapy. Study-wide background: The full dataset contained several million TCR reads.

The template was genomic DNA from peripheral blood, not RNA. Rearranged V-D-J TRB sequences were amplified with a mixed TRB-A/B primer pool. One entry per CDR3 protein, called by TCRdb with MiXCR from the multiplex PCR reads. The top ten clones hold just over 45% of a sample with almost 5,000 distinct CDR3 sequences, over 30% of them seen once. In germline, CDR1 is MRHNA, CDR2 SNTAGT. V dropped 4 bases and J dropped 2 bases, with 16 bases sitting between them. CDR3 length: 16 residues. This clonotype originated in a human donor with a blood cancer. The V gene is TRBV6-4, the J gene TRBJ2-3; a possible D gene is TRBD1 (5 bases). What was sequenced was blood. This CDR3 reads CASSGGLTALTDTQYF. The DNA for the CDR3 is TGTGCCAGCAGTGGGGGCCTGACCGCTCTCACAGATACGCAGTATTTT.